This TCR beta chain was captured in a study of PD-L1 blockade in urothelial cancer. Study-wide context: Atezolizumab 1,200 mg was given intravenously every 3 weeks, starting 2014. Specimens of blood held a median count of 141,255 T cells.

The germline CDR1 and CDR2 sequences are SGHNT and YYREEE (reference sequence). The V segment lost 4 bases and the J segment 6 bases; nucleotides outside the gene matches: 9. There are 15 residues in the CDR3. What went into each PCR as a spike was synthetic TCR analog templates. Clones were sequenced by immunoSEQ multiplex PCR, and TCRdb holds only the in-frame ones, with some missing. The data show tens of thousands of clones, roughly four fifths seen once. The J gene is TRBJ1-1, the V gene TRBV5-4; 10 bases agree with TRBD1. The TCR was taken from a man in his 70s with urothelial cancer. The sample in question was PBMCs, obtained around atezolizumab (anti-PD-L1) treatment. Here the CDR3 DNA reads TGTGCCAGCAGCAGCGGGGACAGGGGTTTGCCTGAAGCTTTCTTT. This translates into CASSSGDRGLPEAFF.